This TCR beta chain was recorded in a study of blood T cell repertoires in COVID-19. Background on the study: Whether acute or convalescent, the COVID-19 samples came from the United States, Italy and Spain. T cells, B-cell-depleted T cells, or PBMCs provided the cDNA or gDNA that served as material.

The CDR3 runs to 16 residues. Germline V gene data show CDR1 as KGHSH and CDR2 as LQKENI. Trimming took 3 bases from V and 8 from J, leaving 17 bases between them. Data came from immunoSEQ multiplex PCR; TCRdb stores just in-frame clones and leaves some out. The table shows around 240,000 clones, with 75% to 90% occurring only once. The genes are TRBV18 and TRBJ1-6, with D possibly TRBD1 on 6 matching bases. The material sequenced was peripheral blood. This sequence originates from a woman aged 25-40 years who had recovered from COVID-19. The CDR3 here is CASSPVEQGSHSPLHF. CDR3 DNA: TGTGCCAGCTCACCCGTCGAACAGGGCTCCCATTCACCCCTCCACTTT.